This T cell receptor beta chain came from a study of T-cell reconstitution after alpha-beta-depleted transplantation in children. General study points: The high TCRbeta diversity at day 60 in some patients came from surviving recipient T cells and thymic progenitors. Among T cells one year after transplant, newly produced cells accounted for most counts and diversity. Where alpha-beta T cells came from about two months after transplant was reportedly several hundred expanded graft clones.

About this clonotype: What it binds is not known.

The library targeted TCRbeta and was prepared with unique molecular identifiers. Using its own MiXCR run on the PCR reads, TCRdb lists one record per CDR3 protein. Of a few hundred thousand distinct CDR3 sequences listed, 25% to 30% were seen once; the top ten hold just over 35%. The CDR3 length is 17 residues. With 0 bases removed from V and 2 bases from J, the gap between germline ends came to 14 bases. Germline CDR1 is LNHNV and CDR2 is YYDKDF (reference sequence). Material: PBMCs, obtained before TCRalphabeta/CD19-depleted stem cell transplant. This rearrangement joins TRBV15 to TRBJ1-3, with TRBD1 as a possible D gene (6 bases). The TCR sequence derives from a boy under two years old with Wiskott-Aldrich syndrome, due to receive a stem cell transplant. The CDR3 loop reads CATSRDIGGQAGNTIYF. CDR3 nucleotides: TGTGCCACCAGCAGAGATATCGGGGGGCAGGCTGGAAACACCATATATTTT.